The 14 T cell receptor beta chains presented below share a single source sample, sequenced in a study of T cells expressing NK-cell markers. Reprocessing the 5' RACE reads, TCRdb reports a single entry for every CDR3 protein and omits DNA. Its clone listing holds 400,000 to 450,000 distinct CDR3 sequences. Sequencing was performed on blood T cells: a sorted CD56 or NKG2C T cell subset, CD4+ or CD8+ T cells, or bulk PBMC T cells (not recorded which). These TCRs come from a woman aged 18 to 75 in good health.

This chain connects TRBV7-9 to TRBJ1-4; the D call from TCRdb, TRBD1, cannot be confirmed without DNA. This CDR3 has 17 amino acids. Germline CDR1 and CDR2: SEHNR and FQNEAQ (reference sequence). CDR3 sequence reads: CASSPNLGTENNGKLFF.

The V and J genes are TRBV6-6 and TRBJ2-7. The CDR3 covers 13 residues. In germline, CDR1 is MNHNY, CDR2 SVGAGI (reference sequence). CDR3 loop: CASSYSAPYEQYF.

This chain uses TRBV24-1 with TRBJ2-1; TCRdb lists TRBD1, though no DNA is available to test this call. The germline gives CDR1 KGHDR, CDR2 SFDVKD. The CDR3 sequence is 16 residues long. CDR3 sequence reads: CATSDADRGLRNEQFF.

V gene TRBV20-1 combines with J gene TRBJ2-7; TCRdb returns TRBD1, unconfirmable since there is no DNA. This CDR3 is built from 12 residues. Germline V gene data show CDR1 as DFQATT and CDR2 as SNEGSKA (reference sequence). The CDR3 loop reads CSVIRGPYEQYF.

The chain uses TRBV30 and TRBJ1-4; the TCRdb call, TRBD1, lacks DNA for checking. This CDR3 is 14 amino acids long. Germline CDR1 reads GTSNPN; CDR2 reads SVGIG (reference sequence). The CDR3 reads CTWTGQSTNEKLFF.

V and J are TRBV5-1 and TRBJ2-3; TCRdb returns TRBD1, unconfirmable since there is no DNA. Germline CDR1 is SGHRS and CDR2 is YFSETQ. CDR3 size: 14 residues. The CDR3 loop is CASSLATGTDTQYF.

The rearrangement uses TRBV20-1 and TRBJ2-7; TCRdb returns TRBD1, unconfirmable since there is no DNA. The CDR3 covers 14 residues. CDR1 DFQATT and CDR2 SNEGSKA come from the germline V gene (reference sequence). The CDR3 loop reads CSAPRGGSAYEQYF.

The V and J genes are TRBV23-1 and TRBJ2-7. TRBV23-1 is designated an ORF whose function remains uncertain. This CDR3 has 19 amino acids. CDR3 sequence: CASSQSGMRRASITYEQYF.

The gene calls are TRBV7-8 and TRBJ1-3. The CDR3 is 15 residues long. CDR1 is SGHVS, CDR2 FQNEAQ, per germline. The CDR3 sequence: CASSRDGRSGNTIYF.

The chain carries TRBV12-3 or TRBV12-4 and TRBJ2-1; TCRdb selects TRBD1, and the lack of DNA leaves this call unchecked. The length of the CDR3 is 13 residues. The CDR3 here is CASSLPLGDEQFF.

The rearrangement uses TRBV29-1 and TRBJ2-1; the D call from TCRdb, TRBD2, cannot be confirmed without DNA. Germline V lookup: CDR1 SQVTM, CDR2 ANQGSEA. This CDR3 has 14 residues. The CDR3 protein is CSVEGESRGNEQFF.

This sequence joins TRBV4-1 and TRBJ2-7. CDR3 length: 15 residues. The germline CDR1 and CDR2 sequences are MGHRA and YSYEKL. CDR3 sequence: CASSQDMASSYEQYF.

The rearrangement joins TRBV18 to TRBJ1-1; TCRdb selects TRBD1, and the lack of DNA leaves this call unchecked. The CDR3 length is 16 residues. Per the germline V gene, CDR1 is KGHSH and CDR2 is LQKENI. The chain's CDR3 is CASSPPENRQVSEAFF. The full variable domain, rest sourced from reference TRBV18 and TRBJ1-1, is NAGVMQNPRHLVRRRGQEARLRCSPMKGHSHVYWYRQLPEEGLKFMVYLQKENIIDESGMPKERFSAEFPKEGPSILRIQQVVRGDSAAYFCASSPPENRQVSEAFFGQGTRLTVV.

This sequence joins TRBV20-1 and TRBJ2-2; checking the TCRdb D call of TRBD2 is not possible without DNA. This CDR3 is 13 amino acids long. The V gene's germline CDR1 is DFQATT and CDR2 SNEGSKA (reference sequence). The chain's CDR3 is CSAKLAQGGELFF.